These 32 T cell receptor beta chains were sequenced from one sample in a study of blood T cell repertoires in COVID-19. Using immunoSEQ multiplex PCR, the repertoire was profiled, and TCRdb retains in-frame clones only, with some absent. The table includes roughly 200,000 clones, about 86% detected once. Sequenced input: PBMCs or T cells enriched from blood (not recorded which). These TCRs come from a woman aged 25-40 years who had been exposed to COVID-19.

The chain links TRBV11-2 to TRBJ1-2; D unresolved. This CDR3 spans 15 amino acids. The germline CDR1 and CDR2 sequences are SGHAT and FQNNGV. Deletions cut 3 bases from V and 8 bases from J, with 19 bases between. Here the CDR3 reads CASSLSLAGSVGYTF. CDR3 in DNA: TGTGCCAGCAGCTTGTCGTTGGCGGGATCTGTCGGCTACACCTTC.

The gene calls are TRBV6-2 or TRBV6-3 and TRBJ1-5, with D tentatively TRBD1 (6 bases). Trimming removed 8 bases from V and 4 bases from J, with 12 bases in between. This CDR3 is 13 amino acids long. Per the germline V gene, CDR1 is MNHEY and CDR2 is SVGEGT. CDR3 sequence: CASRRDINQPQHF. The DNA for the CDR3 is TGTGCCAGCCGCCGGGACATAAATCAGCCCCAGCATTTT.

The chain links TRBV5-1 to TRBJ1-4; 7 nucleotides agree with TRBD1. The germline gives CDR1 SGHRS, CDR2 YFSETQ. CDR3 length: 15 residues. V trimming: 4 bases; J trimming: 0 bases; junction bases outside the gene matches: 3. The CDR3 loop is CASSRQGATNEKLFF. The CDR3 DNA follows: TGCGCCAGCAGCCGCCAGGGGGCAACTAATGAAAAACTGTTTTTT.

CDR3 amino acids: CASSHGQSNQPQHF. The CDR3 bases are TGTGCCAGCAGCCACGGACAGAGCAATCAGCCCCAGCATTTT. The chain uses TRBV3-1 (or the pseudogene TRBV3-2) and TRBJ1-5; a weak D match, TRBD1 (6 bases). V dropped 3 bases and J dropped 1 base, with 7 bases sitting between them. Germline-derived CDR1 and CDR2 are LGHDT and YNNKEL (reference sequence). There are 14 residues in the CDR3.

This sequence joins TRBV2 and TRBJ2-5; possible D gene TRBD1, 6 bases. Germline-derived CDR1 and CDR2 are SNHLY and FYNNEI. The CDR3 is made up of 14 amino acids. The V and J ends lost 6 bases and 2 bases respectively, with 13 bases between them. As DNA, the CDR3 is TGTGCCAGCAGCCCCGACAGGTCACAAGAGACCCAGTACTTC. Its translation is CASSPDRSQETQYF.

This clone was recorded a few times. The chain carries TRBV4-2 and TRBJ2-3, with a weak D call TRBD2 (5 bases). The CDR3 runs 15 residues. Trimming cost V 3 bases and J 6 bases, with 16 bases left between them. Germline V lookup: CDR1 LGHNA, CDR2 YNFKEQ. CDR3 in DNA: TGTGCCAGCAGCCACAACAGCGGTGGTGCCGATACGCAGTATTTT. Translated, it gives CASSHNSGGADTQYF.

This rearrangement joins TRBV5-1 to TRBJ1-6; TRBD1 matches 7 bases. This CDR3 spans 15 amino acids. V was clipped by 0 bases and J by 10 bases; unmatched bases: 7. Germline V gives CDR1 SGHRS, CDR2 YFSETQ. The CDR3 loop is CASSLATGRKSPLHF. CDR3 coding DNA: TGCGCCAGCAGCTTGGCGACAGGGAGGAAATCACCCCTCCACTTT.

The V and J genes are TRBV18 and TRBJ1-6; possible D gene TRBD1, 6 bases. In germline, CDR1 is KGHSH, CDR2 LQKENI. This CDR3 comprises 14 residues. The germline V and J ends were trimmed by 1 base and 10 bases, with 11 bases remaining between them. The CDR3 sequence: CASSPLRDTSPLHF. The CDR3 bases are TGTGCCAGCTCACCACTGAGGGACACCTCACCCCTCCACTTT.

This chain uses TRBV29-1 with TRBJ1-1; perhaps TRBD1 as D (6 bases). Trimming pared 4 bases from V and 9 bases from J, leaving 15 bases between. The CDR3 runs to 12 residues. Per the germline V gene, CDR1 is SQVTM and CDR2 is ANQGSEA. The CDR3 is CSVGPTGYQAFF. DNA for the CDR3: TGCAGCGTTGGGCCCACAGGGTATCAAGCTTTCTTT.

J is TRBJ1-5 and V is TRBV2; 8 positions agree with TRBD1. Germline V CDR1 and CDR2: SNHLY, FYNNEI. The V gene end was trimmed by 7 bases and the J gene end by 4 bases; junction bases not matched to a gene: 9. This CDR3 is 15 amino acids long. DNA for the CDR3: TGTGCCAGCAACCTGGACAGGGTAAGAAATCAGCCCCAGCATTTT. Translation: CASNLDRVRNQPQHF. Complete variable domain (other parts from reference TRBV2 and TRBJ1-5): EPEVTQTPSHQVTQMGQEVILRCVPISNHLYFYWYRQILGQKVEFLVSFYNNEISEKSEIFDDQFSVERPDGSNFTLKIRSTKLEDSAMYFCASNLDRVRNQPQHFGDGTRLSIL.

V is TRBV11-3 and J is TRBJ1-3; 10 nucleotides agree with TRBD1. The CDR3 contains 16 residues. The germline V gene has CDR1 SGHNT and CDR2 YENEEA. Losses at the gene ends were 5 bases for V and 0 bases for J; bases not matched to a gene: 4. The CDR3 loop is CASSLGQGGSGNTIYF. DNA for the CDR3: TGTGCCAGCAGCCTAGGACAGGGGGGCTCTGGAAACACCATATATTTT.

This clone has a handful of counts. The rearrangement links TRBV5-1 to TRBJ2-7; 12 bases map to TRBD1. The CDR3 has 15 amino acids. The germline V gene has CDR1 SGHRS and CDR2 YFSETQ. The V and J ends lost 4 bases and 6 bases, in that order; junction bases with no gene match: 8. The CDR3 reads CASSVVPGQGAEQYF. The CDR3 DNA reads as TGCGCCAGCAGCGTAGTCCCGGGACAGGGGGCCGAGCAGTACTTC.

V gene TRBV30 combines with J gene TRBJ2-5; TRBD1 might be the D (5 bases). The ends were cut back, 0 bases at V and 5 bases at J, with 7 bases in the middle. The CDR3 covers 12 residues. Germline V gives CDR1 GTSNPN, CDR2 SVGIG (reference sequence). CDR3 loop: CAWSVGVETQYF. Written as DNA, the CDR3 is TGTGCCTGGAGTGTAGGGGTGGAGACCCAGTACTTC.

The gene calls are TRBV4-2 and TRBJ2-3; 12 positions agree with TRBD2. The V gene end was trimmed by 1 base and the J gene end by 4 bases; junction bases not matched to a gene: 6. There are 17 residues in the CDR3. Per germline, CDR1 LGHNA and CDR2 YNFKEQ. The CDR3 DNA reads TGTGCCAGCAGCCAAGGCCCTAGCGGGGGGGCCCCAGATACGCAGTATTTT. Residues: CASSQGPSGGAPDTQYF.

This chain connects TRBV30 to TRBJ1-5; D might be TRBD1 (5 bases). Germline V gene sequence: CDR1 GTSNPN, CDR2 SVGIG (reference sequence). The CDR3 length is 14 residues. The V end was cut by 3 bases, the J end by 0 bases, with 9 bases between. CDR3 amino acids: CAWSRTSSNQPQHF. Here the CDR3 DNA reads TGTGCCTGGAGCAGGACAAGTAGCAATCAGCCCCAGCATTTT.

In DNA, the CDR3 is TGCGCCAGCAGCTTGGGCGGGGGCATGGCAGATACGCAGTATTTT. Its translation is CASSLGGGMADTQYF. This chain joins TRBV5-1 and TRBJ2-3; the D gene is possibly TRBD2 (7 bases). The V gene's germline CDR1 is SGHRS and CDR2 YFSETQ. The CDR3 has 15 residues. Trimming cost V 0 bases and J 4 bases, with 12 bases left between them.

The chain combines TRBV6-1 with TRBJ2-7; 10 positions match TRBD2. This CDR3 is 14 amino acids long. Germline CDR1 reads MNHNS; CDR2 reads SASEGT. V lost 1 base and J lost 4; bases outside the gene matches: 1. For the CDR3, the DNA is TGTGCCAGCAGTGAAGGACTAGCGGGTTACGAGCAGTACTTC. It yields the protein CASSEGLAGYEQYF.

The J gene is TRBJ2-7, the V gene TRBV6-5, with no clear D. CDR1 MNHEY and CDR2 SVGAGI come from the germline V gene. The V end lost 10 bases, the J end lost 3 bases, and 16 bases lay between the germline ends. There are 13 residues in the CDR3. CDR3 loop: CATLKAHIYEQYF. DNA of the CDR3: TGTGCCACTCTTAAAGCCCATATCTACGAGCAGTACTTC.

The genes are TRBV7-8 and TRBJ2-1, with 12 bases fitting TRBD2. The CDR3 is made up of 15 amino acids. Per the germline V gene, CDR1 is SGHVS and CDR2 is FQNEAQ. V gave up 3 bases and J gave up 9 bases; unmatched junction bases: 6. CDR3 loop: CASSFRTSGDFEQFF. The CDR3 DNA sequence: TGTGCCAGCAGCTTTCGGACTAGCGGGGATTTTGAGCAGTTCTTC.

The chain joins TRBV9 to TRBJ2-7; 8 bases fit TRBD1. This CDR3 has 13 residues. V trimming: 0 bases; J trimming: 9 bases; junction bases outside the gene matches: 5. Per the germline V gene, CDR1 is SGDLS and CDR2 is YYNGEE. The CDR3 DNA follows: TGTGCCAGCAGCGTAGGGGACAGGACTTGGCAGTACTTC. As protein: CASSVGDRTWQYF. Filled out from reference TRBV9 and TRBJ2-7, the complete variable domain reads DSGVTQTPKHLITATGQRVTLRCSPRSGDLSVYWYQQSLDQGLQFLIQYYNGEERAKGNILERFSAQQFPDLHSELNLSSLELGDSALYFCASSVGDRTWQYFGPGTRLTVT.

The chain combines TRBV9 with TRBJ2-2, with D unclear. Trimming shortened V by 1 base and J by 4 bases, and 5 bases separated the two germline ends. CDR1 and CDR2 from the germline V gene are SGDLS and YYNGEE. The CDR3 has 13 amino acids. CDR3 amino acids: CASSVTGTGELFF. DNA of the CDR3: TGTGCCAGCAGCGTAACGGGCACCGGGGAGCTGTTTTTT. The variable domain in full, completed from reference TRBV9 and TRBJ2-2, reads DSGVTQTPKHLITATGQRVTLRCSPRSGDLSVYWYQQSLDQGLQFLIQYYNGEERAKGNILERFSAQQFPDLHSELNLSSLELGDSALYFCASSVTGTGELFFGEGSRLTVL.

The rearrangement uses TRBV6-5 and TRBJ2-3; D is perhaps TRBD2 (6 bases). The CDR3 length is 14 residues. The V end lost 0 bases, the J end lost 5 bases, and 9 bases lay between the germline ends. Germline-derived CDR1 and CDR2 are MNHEY and SVGAGI. Written as DNA, the CDR3 is TGTGCCAGCAGTTACTCGCGGGGCGGAGATACGCAGTATTTT. Amino acids: CASSYSRGGDTQYF.

The chain uses TRBV7-6 and TRBJ2-7, with D possibly matching TRBD1 (6 bases). There are 15 residues in the CDR3. Germline lookup yields CDR1 SGHVS and CDR2 FNYEAQ. Between the trimmed V and J ends, which lost 2 bases and 2 bases, there was a span of 13 bases. The CDR3 region has the DNA TGTGCCAGCAGCTTAAGTCGGACAGCGACCTACGAGCAGTACTTC. This sequence encodes CASSLSRTATYEQYF.

This rearrangement joins TRBV3-1 (or the pseudogene TRBV3-2) to TRBJ1-6; D may be TRBD1 (5 bases). There are 15 residues in the CDR3. V was trimmed by 1 base and J by 4 bases, leaving 8 bases between them. Germline V gene sequence: CDR1 LGHDT, CDR2 YNNKEL (reference sequence). The CDR3 DNA follows: TGTGCCAGCAGCCAAGGGACACCTTATAATTCACCCCTCCACTTT. Its protein product is CASSQGTPYNSPLHF.

V and J are TRBV30 and TRBJ2-1; D is perhaps TRBD2 (6 bases). Per the germline V gene, CDR1 is GTSNPN and CDR2 is SVGIG (reference sequence). The CDR3 totals 16 residues. V was clipped by 8 bases and J by 1 base, with 21 bases between them. In DNA, the CDR3 is TGTGCCGGGGCTTGGCCGATTGCGGGGTCCTACAATGAGCAGTTCTTC. Protein sequence: CAGAWPIAGSYNEQFF.

The chain couples TRBV3-1 (or the pseudogene TRBV3-2) to TRBJ2-1, with 11 bases that match TRBD2. The CDR3 runs 20 residues. Germline values: CDR1 LGHDT, CDR2 YNNKEL (reference sequence). V trimming: 3 bases; J trimming: 4 bases; junction bases outside the gene matches: 17. The CDR3 region is CASSHSTPTSGGPLYNEQFF. The DNA of the CDR3 is TGTGCCAGCAGCCATTCAACCCCTACTAGCGGGGGCCCTCTATACAATGAGCAGTTCTTC.

The chain links TRBV30 to TRBJ1-1, with D maybe TRBD1 (5 bases). This CDR3 contains 13 residues. CDR1 is GTSNPN, CDR2 SVGIG, per germline (reference sequence). V shed 5 bases and J shed 0 bases, with 10 bases lying between them. CDR3 coding DNA: TGTGCCTGGTGCCCACAGGTGAACACTGAAGCTTTCTTT. As protein: CAWCPQVNTEAFF. Complete variable domain (other parts from reference TRBV30 and TRBJ1-1): SQTIHQWPATLVQPVGSPLSLECTVEGTSNPNLYWYRQAAGRGLQLLFYSVGIGQISSEVPQNLSASRPQDRQFILSSKKLLLSDSGFYLCAWCPQVNTEAFFGQGTRLTVV.

The rearrangement uses TRBV3-1 (or the pseudogene TRBV3-2) and TRBJ2-3; D is perhaps TRBD1 (6 bases). Germline V gene sequence: CDR1 LGHDT, CDR2 YNNKEL (reference sequence). This CDR3 has 17 residues. The V end lost 0 bases, the J end lost 5 bases, and 18 bases lay between the germline ends. The chain's CDR3 is CASSQESAFWTVDTQYF. The CDR3 region has the DNA TGTGCCAGCAGCCAAGAATCAGCTTTTTGGACAGTAGATACGCAGTATTTT.

V usage is TRBV10-2 and J usage is TRBJ2-3; TRBD2 agrees at 14 bases. Trimming took 2 bases from V and 5 from J; bases not matched to a gene: 6. The length of the CDR3 is 17 residues. Germline V gives CDR1 WSHSY, CDR2 SAAADI. The CDR3 coding sequence is TGCGCCAGCAGTGAGCCGGGACTAGCGGGGGTCGTAGATACGCAGTATTTT. It codes for CASSEPGLAGVVDTQYF.

This clone has only one observation. This chain connects TRBV10-3 to TRBJ1-2; D unresolved. Trimming pared 4 bases from V and 6 bases from J, leaving 24 bases between. In germline, CDR1 is ENHRY, CDR2 SYGVKD. The length of the CDR3 is 17 residues. The CDR3 sequence: CAISAGKGLRAYHGYTF. CDR3 DNA sequence: TGTGCCATCAGTGCCGGGAAAGGCCTACGAGCCTATCATGGCTACACCTTC.

This clone was detected only a few times. This chain joins TRBV2 and TRBJ1-2; D may be TRBD1 (6 bases). V was clipped by 5 bases and J by 8 bases, with 12 bases between them. The CDR3 runs to 12 residues. CDR1 is SNHLY and CDR2 is FYNNEI in the germline V gene. CDR3 coding DNA: TGTGCCAGCAGTAAAAACAGGGACGGCTACACCTTC. It encodes CASSKNRDGYTF. The full variable domain, rest sourced from reference TRBV2 and TRBJ1-2, is EPEVTQTPSHQVTQMGQEVILRCVPISNHLYFYWYRQILGQKVEFLVSFYNNEISEKSEIFDDQFSVERPDGSNFTLKIRSTKLEDSAMYFCASSKNRDGYTFGSGTRLTVV.

In DNA form, the CDR3 reads TGTGCCAGCAGCTTGTGGAGTAACTCTGGAAACACCATATATTTT. Protein sequence: CASSLWSNSGNTIYF. V is TRBV11-3 and J is TRBJ1-3; D remains unclear. V was pared by 3 bases and J by 0 bases, with 9 bases between. Germline V gene data show CDR1 as SGHNT and CDR2 as YENEEA. This CDR3 has 15 residues. Based on the CDR3 plus reference TRBV11-3 and TRBJ1-3, the full variable domain is EAGVVQSPRYKIIEKKQPVAFWCNPISGHNTLYWYLQNLGQGPELLIRYENEEAVDDSQLPKDRFSAERLKGVDSTLKIQPAELGDSAVYLCASSLWSNSGNTIYFGEGSWLTVV.